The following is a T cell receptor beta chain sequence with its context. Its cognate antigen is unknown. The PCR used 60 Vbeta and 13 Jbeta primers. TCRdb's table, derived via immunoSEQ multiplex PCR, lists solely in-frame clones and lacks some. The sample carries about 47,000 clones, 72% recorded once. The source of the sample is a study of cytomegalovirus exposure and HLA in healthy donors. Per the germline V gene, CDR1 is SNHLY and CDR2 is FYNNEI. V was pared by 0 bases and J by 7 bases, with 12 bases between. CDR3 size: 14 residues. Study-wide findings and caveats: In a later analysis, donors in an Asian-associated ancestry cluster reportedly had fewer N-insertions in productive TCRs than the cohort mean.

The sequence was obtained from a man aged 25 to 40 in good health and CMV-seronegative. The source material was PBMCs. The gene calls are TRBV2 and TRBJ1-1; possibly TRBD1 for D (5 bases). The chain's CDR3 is CASSEALQGSEAFF. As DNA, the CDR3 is TGTGCCAGCAGTGAAGCGCTGCAGGGCAGTGAAGCTTTCTTT.